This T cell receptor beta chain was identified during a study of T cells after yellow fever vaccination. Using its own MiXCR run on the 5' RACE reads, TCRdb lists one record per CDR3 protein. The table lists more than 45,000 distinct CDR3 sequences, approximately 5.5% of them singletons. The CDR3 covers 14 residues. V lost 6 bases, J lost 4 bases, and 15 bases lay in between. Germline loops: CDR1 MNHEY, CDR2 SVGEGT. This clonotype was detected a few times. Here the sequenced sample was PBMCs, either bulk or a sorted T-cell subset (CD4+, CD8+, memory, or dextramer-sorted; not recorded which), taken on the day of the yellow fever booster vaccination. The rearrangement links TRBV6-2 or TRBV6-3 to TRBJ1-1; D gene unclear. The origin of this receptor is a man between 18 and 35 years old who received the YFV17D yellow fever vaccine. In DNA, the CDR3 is TGTGCCAGCAGAGCCCAAGGTGTGTCCACTGAAGCTTTCTTT. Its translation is CASRAQGVSTEAFF.